This TCR beta chain was captured in a study of blood T cell repertoires in COVID-19. Looking at the study overall: The analysed material was cDNA or gDNA that came from T cells, B-cell-depleted T cells, or PBMCs.

As handled by the study authors: Counts of nucleated cells, estimated from reference gene primer amplification, were obtained. The repertoire was sequenced with immunoSEQ multiplex PCR; TCRdb's copy has only in-frame clones and lacks some. For V, J and clone size, that table is used; D and trimming come from the DNA. The sample holds about 170,000 clones, around 85% seen once. Seattle patients were enrolled during active infection and followed longitudinally. The source material was peripheral blood. The origin of this receptor is a man at least 80 years old with COVID-19, enrolled during active disease.

The CDR3 spells CASSPLTGNQPQHF. CDR3 nucleotide sequence: TGTGCCAGCAGCCCCCTAACAGGGAATCAGCCCCAGCATTTT. The V and J genes are TRBV7-9 and TRBJ1-5; tentative D call: TRBD1 (6 bases). Germline V gene lookup returns CDR1 SEHNR and CDR2 FQNEAQ (reference sequence). V lost 5 bases and J 4 bases, leaving 12 bases between the germline ends. The CDR3 totals 14 residues.